Each of the 3 T cell receptor beta chains below was sequenced from the same sample in a study of blood T cell repertoires in COVID-19. Repertoires were generated with immunoSEQ multiplex PCR, while TCRdb's copy carries only in-frame clones and drops some. The profile shows around 250,000 clones, around 87% of them singletons. The sequenced sample was peripheral blood. Receptors were obtained from a man younger than 35 with active or convalescent COVID-19.

The chain has TRBV7-9 and TRBJ1-1, with D possibly being TRBD1 (6 bases). Germline loops: CDR1 SEHNR, CDR2 FQNEAQ (reference sequence). Trimming stripped 7 bases from V and 1 base from J, with 19 bases between. The CDR3 length is 16 residues. The CDR3 DNA reads TGTGCCAGCACAAGAGGAGGGGGGAGGGCGAACACTGAAGCTTTCTTT. Translating gives CASTRGGGRANTEAFF.

This clone was seen a single time. The gene calls are TRBV6-6 and TRBJ2-2, with D perhaps matching TRBD2 (5 bases). Trimming cost V 7 bases and J 6 bases, with 9 bases left between them. CDR1 and CDR2 from the germline V gene are MNHNY and SVGAGI (reference sequence). The CDR3 spans 12 residues. The CDR3 DNA reads TGTGCCAGCAAGCCGGGATCCGGGGAGCTGTTTTTT. Protein product: CASKPGSGELFF.

A few counts support this clone. The CDR3 reads CASSYKAGQDIQYF. The CDR3 DNA reads as TGTGCCAGCAGTTATAAGGCAGGTCAGGACATTCAGTACTTC. The chain recombines TRBV27 with TRBJ2-4; D remains ambiguous. V dropped 4 bases and J dropped 8 bases, with 15 bases sitting between them. Germline V lookup: CDR1 MNHEY, CDR2 SMNVEV (reference sequence). The CDR3 is 14 residues long.